This entry is about one T cell receptor beta chain. Its specificity is not known. The sample originates from a study of T cells in Graves' hyperthyroidism and ophthalmopathy. Study results and caveats: Blood samples included most of the expanded thyroid clonotypes exceeding 0.001.

It was RNA transcripts that yielded the amplified TCR beta CDR3 regions. RT-PCR in the first round (using the HTBI primer set) targeted the TCR CDR3. TCRdb reanalysed the multiplex PCR reads using MiXCR and keeps one entry per CDR3 protein. The profile covers hundreds of thousands of distinct CDR3 sequences, with about 14% appearing a single time and around 13% taken by the ten largest. Diagnosing involved the use of clinical symptoms, serum thyroxine and TRAb, thyroid ultrasound and orbital computed tomography. V shed 0 bases, J shed 4 bases, and the junction held 6 bases outside the gene matches. Per germline, CDR1 DFQATT and CDR2 SNEGSKA (reference sequence). The CDR3 length is 16 residues.

The sample taken for sequencing was blood. The receptor was isolated from a woman aged 50 to 60 with Graves' ophthalmopathy. The chain joins TRBV20-1 to TRBJ2-2; 9 bases map to TRBD2. In DNA, the CDR3 is TGCAGTGCTAGAGATCGTTGGACTAGCGCCACCGGGGAGCTGTTTTTT. It is translated as CSARDRWTSATGELFF.